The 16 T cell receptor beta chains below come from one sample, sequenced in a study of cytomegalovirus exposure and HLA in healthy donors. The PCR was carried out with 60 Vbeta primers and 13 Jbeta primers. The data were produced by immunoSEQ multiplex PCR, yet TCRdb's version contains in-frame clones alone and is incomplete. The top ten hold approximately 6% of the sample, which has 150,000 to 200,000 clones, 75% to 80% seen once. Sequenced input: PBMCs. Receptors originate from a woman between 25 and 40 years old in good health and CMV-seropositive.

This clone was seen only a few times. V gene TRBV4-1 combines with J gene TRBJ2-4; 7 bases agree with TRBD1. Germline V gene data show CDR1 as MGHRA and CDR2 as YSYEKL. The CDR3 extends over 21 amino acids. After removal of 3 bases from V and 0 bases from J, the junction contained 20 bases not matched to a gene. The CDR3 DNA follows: TGCGCCAGCAGCCACCGTTGGGACAGCGATTTATCCGTATTAGCCAAAAACATTCAGTACTTC. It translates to CASSHRWDSDLSVLAKNIQYF.

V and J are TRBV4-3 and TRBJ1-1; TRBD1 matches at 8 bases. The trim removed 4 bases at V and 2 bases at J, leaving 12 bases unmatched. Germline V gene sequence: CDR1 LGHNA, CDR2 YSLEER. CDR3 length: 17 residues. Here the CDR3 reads CASSLTGQGLINTEAFF. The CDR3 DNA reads TGCGCCAGCAGCCTTACTGGACAGGGCCTCATAAACACTGAAGCTTTCTTT.

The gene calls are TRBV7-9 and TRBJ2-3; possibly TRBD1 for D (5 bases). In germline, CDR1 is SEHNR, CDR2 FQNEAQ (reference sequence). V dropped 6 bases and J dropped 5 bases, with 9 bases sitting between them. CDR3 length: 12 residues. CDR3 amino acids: CASSLTGDTQYF. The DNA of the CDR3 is TGTGCCAGCAGTCTTACAGGAGATACGCAGTATTTT.

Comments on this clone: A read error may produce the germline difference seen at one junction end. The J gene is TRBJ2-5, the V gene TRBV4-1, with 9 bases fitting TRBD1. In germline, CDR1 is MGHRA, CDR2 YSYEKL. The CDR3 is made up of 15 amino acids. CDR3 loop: CASSQGQGNSETQYF. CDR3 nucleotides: TGCGCCAGCAGTCAAGGACAGGGGAATTCAGAGACCCAGTACTTC.

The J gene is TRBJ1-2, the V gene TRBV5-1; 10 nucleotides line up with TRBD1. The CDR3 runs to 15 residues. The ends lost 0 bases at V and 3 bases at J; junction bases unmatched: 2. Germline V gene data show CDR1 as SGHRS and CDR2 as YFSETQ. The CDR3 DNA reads TGCGCCAGCAGCTTGGCCGGGACAGGGGACTATGGCTACACCTTC. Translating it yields CASSLAGTGDYGYTF.

CDR3: CAISEGDGVRSNQPQHF. The CDR3 DNA sequence: TGTGCCATCAGTGAGGGCGACGGGGTAAGGAGCAATCAGCCCCAGCATTTT. The chain links TRBV10-3 to TRBJ1-5, with unresolved D. The CDR3 extends over 17 amino acids. Trimming removed 2 bases from V and 1 base from J, with 15 bases in between. Germline loops: CDR1 ENHRY, CDR2 SYGVKD.

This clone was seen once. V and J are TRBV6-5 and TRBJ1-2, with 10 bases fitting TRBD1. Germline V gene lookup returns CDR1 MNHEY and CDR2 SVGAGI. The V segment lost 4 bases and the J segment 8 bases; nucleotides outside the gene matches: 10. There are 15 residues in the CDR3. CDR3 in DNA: TGTGCCAGCAGTTCGACAGGGGGCGCTTTGGGAGGCTACACCTTC. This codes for CASSSTGGALGGYTF.

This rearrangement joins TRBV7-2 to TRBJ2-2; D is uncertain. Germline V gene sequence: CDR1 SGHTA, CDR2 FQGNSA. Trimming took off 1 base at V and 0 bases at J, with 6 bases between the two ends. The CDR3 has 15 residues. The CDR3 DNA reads TGTGCCAGCAGCTTAGTGAGAGCGAACACCGGGGAGCTGTTTTTT. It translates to CASSLVRANTGELFF.

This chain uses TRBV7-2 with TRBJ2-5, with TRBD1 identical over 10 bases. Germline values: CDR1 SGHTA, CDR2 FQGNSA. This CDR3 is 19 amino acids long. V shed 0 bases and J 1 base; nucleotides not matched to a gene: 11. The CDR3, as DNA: TGTGCCAGCAGCTTAGCGTTTCGCCTGGACAGGGGGGTCCAAGAGACCCAGTACTTC. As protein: CASSLAFRLDRGVQETQYF.

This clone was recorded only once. The DNA for the CDR3 is TGTGCCAGCAGCTTGGGAACTCCCACCTACGAGCAGTACTTC. Translating gives CASSLGTPTYEQYF. The genes are TRBV5-6 and TRBJ2-7; D uncertain. The CDR3 contains 14 residues. The ends were cut back, 0 bases at V and 2 bases at J, with 9 bases in the middle. CDR1 and CDR2 from the germline V gene are SGHDT and YYEEEE.

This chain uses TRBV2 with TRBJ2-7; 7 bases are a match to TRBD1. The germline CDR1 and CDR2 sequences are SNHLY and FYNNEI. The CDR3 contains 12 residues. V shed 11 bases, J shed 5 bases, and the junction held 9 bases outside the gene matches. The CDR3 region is CAGGQSPNEQYF. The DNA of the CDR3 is TGTGCCGGGGGACAGTCCCCCAACGAGCAGTACTTC.

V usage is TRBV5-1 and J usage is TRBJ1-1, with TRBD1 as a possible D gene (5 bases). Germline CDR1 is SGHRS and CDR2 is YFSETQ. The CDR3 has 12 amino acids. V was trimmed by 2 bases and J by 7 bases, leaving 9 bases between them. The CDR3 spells CASSFDSLEAFF. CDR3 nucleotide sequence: TGCGCCAGCAGCTTCGACAGTCTTGAAGCTTTCTTT.

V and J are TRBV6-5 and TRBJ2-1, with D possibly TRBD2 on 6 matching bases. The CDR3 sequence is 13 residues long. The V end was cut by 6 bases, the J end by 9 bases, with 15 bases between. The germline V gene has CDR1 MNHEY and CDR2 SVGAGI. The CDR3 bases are TGTGCCAGCAGAGGGAGGATGATTGGTGAGCAGTTCTTC. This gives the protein CASRGRMIGEQFF.

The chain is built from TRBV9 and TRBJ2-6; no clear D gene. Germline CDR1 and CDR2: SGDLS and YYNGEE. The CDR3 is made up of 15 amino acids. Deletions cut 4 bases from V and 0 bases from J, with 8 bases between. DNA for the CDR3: TGTGCCAGCAGCCCCTACGGCTCTGGGGCCAACGTCCTGACTTTC. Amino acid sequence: CASSPYGSGANVLTF.

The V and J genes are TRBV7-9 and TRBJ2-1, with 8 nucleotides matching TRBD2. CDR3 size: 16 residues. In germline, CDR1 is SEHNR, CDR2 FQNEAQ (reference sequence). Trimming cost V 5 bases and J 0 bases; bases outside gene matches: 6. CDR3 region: CASSRPLAASYNEQFF. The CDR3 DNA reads TGTGCCAGCAGCCGACCACTAGCGGCCTCCTACAATGAGCAGTTCTTC.

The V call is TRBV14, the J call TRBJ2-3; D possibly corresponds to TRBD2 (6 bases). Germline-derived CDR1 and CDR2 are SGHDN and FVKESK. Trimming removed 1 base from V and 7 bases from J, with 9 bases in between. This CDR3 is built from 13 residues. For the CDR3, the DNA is TGTGCCAGCAGCCAAGCGGGAGTCTATACGCAGTATTTT. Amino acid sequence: CASSQAGVYTQYF.